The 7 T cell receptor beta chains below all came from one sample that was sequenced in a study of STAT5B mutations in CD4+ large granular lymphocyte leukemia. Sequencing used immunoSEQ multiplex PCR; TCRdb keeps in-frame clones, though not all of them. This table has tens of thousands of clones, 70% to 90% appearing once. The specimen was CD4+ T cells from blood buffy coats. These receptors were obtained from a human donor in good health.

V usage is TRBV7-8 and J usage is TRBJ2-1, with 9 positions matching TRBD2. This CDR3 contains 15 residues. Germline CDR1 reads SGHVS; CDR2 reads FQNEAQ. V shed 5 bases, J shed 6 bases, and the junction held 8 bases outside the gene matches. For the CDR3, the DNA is TGTGCCAGCAGCACTGGGACTAGCCAGCTCAATGAGCAGTTCTTC. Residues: CASSTGTSQLNEQFF.

CDR3 sequence (DNA): TGTGCCACCAGCAGGCGGGTTCAAGCGGGTTCCTACAATGAGCAGTTCTTC. It codes for CATSRRVQAGSYNEQFF. This chain uses TRBV15 with TRBJ2-1; maybe TRBD2 (6 bases). This CDR3 has 17 amino acids. Trimming took 3 bases from V and 1 from J, leaving 16 bases between them. Germline V gives CDR1 LNHNV, CDR2 YYDKDF (reference sequence).

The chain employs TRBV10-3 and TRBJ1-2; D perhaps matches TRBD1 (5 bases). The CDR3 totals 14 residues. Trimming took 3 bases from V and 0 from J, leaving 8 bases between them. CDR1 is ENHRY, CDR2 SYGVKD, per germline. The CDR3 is CAISEQASNYGYTF. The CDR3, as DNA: TGTGCCATCAGTGAACAGGCCTCTAACTATGGCTACACCTTC.

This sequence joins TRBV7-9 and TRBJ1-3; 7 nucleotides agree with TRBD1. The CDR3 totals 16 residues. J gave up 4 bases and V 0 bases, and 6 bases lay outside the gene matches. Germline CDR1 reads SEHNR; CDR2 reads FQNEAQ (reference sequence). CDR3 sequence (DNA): TGTGCCAGCAGCTTAGCGGGAGGGGGCGCCGGAAACACCATATATTTT. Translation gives CASSLAGGGAGNTIYF.

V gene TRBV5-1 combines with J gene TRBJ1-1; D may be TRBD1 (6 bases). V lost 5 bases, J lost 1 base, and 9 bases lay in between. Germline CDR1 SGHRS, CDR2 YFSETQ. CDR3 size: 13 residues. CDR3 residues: CASSQQGNTEAFF. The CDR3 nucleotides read TGCGCCAGCAGTCAACAGGGGAACACTGAAGCTTTCTTT.

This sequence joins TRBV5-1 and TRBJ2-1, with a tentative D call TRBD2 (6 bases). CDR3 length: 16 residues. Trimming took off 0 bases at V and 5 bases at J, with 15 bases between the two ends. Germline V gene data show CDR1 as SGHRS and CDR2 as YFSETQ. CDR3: CASSLVLGGENNEQFF. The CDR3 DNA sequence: TGCGCCAGCAGCTTGGTTTTGGGGGGAGAAAACAATGAGCAGTTCTTC.

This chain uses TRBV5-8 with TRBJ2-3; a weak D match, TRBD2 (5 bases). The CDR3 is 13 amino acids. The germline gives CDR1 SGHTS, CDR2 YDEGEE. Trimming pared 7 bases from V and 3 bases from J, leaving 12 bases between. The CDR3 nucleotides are TGTGCCAGCGGTAGAAGAGGGACAGATACGCAGTATTTT. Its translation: CASGRRGTDTQYF.